The present T cell receptor beta chain was sequenced within a study of cytomegalovirus exposure and HLA in healthy donors. The CDR3 runs to 13 residues. CDR1 is GTSNPN and CDR2 is SVGIG in the germline V gene (reference sequence). The J segment lost 7 bases and the V segment lost 2 bases, leaving 1 base of the junction unmatched. Note on this clone: The antigen is undetermined.

With 60 Vbeta and 13 Jbeta primers, the PCR was carried out. Sequencing was performed with immunoSEQ multiplex PCR; in TCRdb, only in-frame clones are kept and a portion is missing. The sample holds under 200,000 clones; roughly 80% are singletons and the top ten take around 1.7%. Notes on the study in general: There were a few CMV-associated chains whose specificity for CMV antigens was confirmed in vitro.

Sequenced sample: PBMCs. This TCR was recovered from a woman aged 18-35 years in good health and CMV-seronegative. The V gene is TRBV30, the J gene TRBJ2-1; 11 bases match TRBD2. The CDR3 here is CAWSTSGRNEQFF. In DNA, the CDR3 is TGTGCCTGGAGTACTAGCGGGAGAAATGAGCAGTTCTTC.